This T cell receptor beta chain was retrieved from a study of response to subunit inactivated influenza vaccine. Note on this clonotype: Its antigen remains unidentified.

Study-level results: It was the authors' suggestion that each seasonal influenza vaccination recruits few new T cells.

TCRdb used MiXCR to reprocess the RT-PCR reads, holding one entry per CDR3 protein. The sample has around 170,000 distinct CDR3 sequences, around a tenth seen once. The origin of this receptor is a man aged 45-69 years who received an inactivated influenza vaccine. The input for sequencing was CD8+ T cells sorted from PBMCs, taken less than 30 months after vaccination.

The CDR3 is CASSSPTSRRGEQYF. CDR3 sequence (DNA): TGTGCCAGCAGTTCACCGACTAGCCGCCGAGGGGAGCAGTACTTC. This rearrangement joins TRBV13 to TRBJ2-7; 7 bases are a match to TRBD2. The CDR3 consists of 15 residues. From germline, CDR1 is PRHDT and CDR2 FYEKMQ (reference sequence). Germline trimming cut 6 bases from V and 7 bases from J; bases unmatched to any gene: 15. The full variable domain, rest sourced from reference TRBV13 and TRBJ2-7, is AAGVIQSPRHLIKEKRETATLKCYPIPRHDTVYWYQQGPGQDPQFLISFYEKMQSDKGSIPDRFSAQQFSDYHSELNMSSLELGDSALYFCASSSPTSRRGEQYFGPGTRLTVT.